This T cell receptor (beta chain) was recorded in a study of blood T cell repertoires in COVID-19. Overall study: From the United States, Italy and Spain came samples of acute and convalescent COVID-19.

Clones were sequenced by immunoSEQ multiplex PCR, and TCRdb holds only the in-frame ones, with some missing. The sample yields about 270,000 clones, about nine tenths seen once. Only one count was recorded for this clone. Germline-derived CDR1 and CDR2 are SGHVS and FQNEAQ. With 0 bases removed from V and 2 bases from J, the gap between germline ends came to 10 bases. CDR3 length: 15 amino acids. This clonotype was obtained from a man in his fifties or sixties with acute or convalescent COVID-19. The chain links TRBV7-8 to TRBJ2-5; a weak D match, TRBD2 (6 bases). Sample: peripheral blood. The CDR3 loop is CASSLAPGLQETQYF. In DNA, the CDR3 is TGTGCCAGCAGCTTAGCGCCGGGACTGCAAGAGACCCAGTACTTC.